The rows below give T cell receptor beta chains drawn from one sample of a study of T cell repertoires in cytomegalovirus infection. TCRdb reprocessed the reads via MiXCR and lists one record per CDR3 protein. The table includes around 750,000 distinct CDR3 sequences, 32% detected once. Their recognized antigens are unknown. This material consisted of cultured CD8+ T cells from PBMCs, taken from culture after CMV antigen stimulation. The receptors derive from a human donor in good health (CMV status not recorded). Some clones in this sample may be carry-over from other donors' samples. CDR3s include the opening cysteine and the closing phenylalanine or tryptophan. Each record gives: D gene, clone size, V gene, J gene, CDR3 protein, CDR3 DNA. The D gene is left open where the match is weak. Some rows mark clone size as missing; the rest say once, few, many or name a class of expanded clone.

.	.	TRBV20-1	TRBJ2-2	CSAREGNTGELFF	TGCAGTGCCCGAGAGGGGAACACCGGGGAGCTGTTTTTT
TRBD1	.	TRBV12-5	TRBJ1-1	CASATGVGTEAFF	TGTGCTAGCGCTACAGGGGTTGGCACTGAAGCTTTCTTT
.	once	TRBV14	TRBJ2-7	CASSQEPSRGDEQYF	TGTGCCAGCAGCCAAGAACCCTCGAGAGGGGACGAGCAGTACTTC
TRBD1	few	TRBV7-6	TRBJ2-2	CASSFDRAKNTGELFF	TGTGCCAGCAGCTTTGACAGGGCGAAGAACACCGGGGAGCTGTTTTTT
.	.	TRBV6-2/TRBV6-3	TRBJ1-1	CASSYSLQNTEAFF	TGTGCCAGCAGTTACAGCCTTCAGAACACTGAAGCTTTCTTT
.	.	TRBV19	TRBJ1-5	CASMAGRHARNQPQHF	TGTGCCAGTATGGCGGGCAGGCATGCCCGAAATCAGCCCCAGCATTTT
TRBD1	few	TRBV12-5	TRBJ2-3	CASGLGQGGDTQYF	TGTGCTAGTGGTCTAGGACAGGGGGGGGATACGCAGTATTTT
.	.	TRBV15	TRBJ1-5	CATTQGPSNQPQHF	TGTGCCACCACACAGGGACCTAGCAATCAGCCCCAGCATTTT
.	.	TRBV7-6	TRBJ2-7	CASSLAGGSGGEQYF	TGTGCCAGCAGCTTAGCGGGGGGCTCCGGGGGTGAGCAGTACTTC
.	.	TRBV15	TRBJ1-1	CATSNFVTEAFF	TGTGCCACCAGCAACTTTGTCACTGAAGCTTTCTTT
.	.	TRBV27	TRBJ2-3	CASSPLGAFISTDTQYF	TGTGCCAGCAGTCCTTTGGGGGCCTTCATTAGCACAGATACGCAGTATTTT
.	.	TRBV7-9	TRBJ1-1	CASSSTGYGTEAFF	TGTGCCAGCAGCTCGACGGGATACGGGACAGAAGCTTTCTTT
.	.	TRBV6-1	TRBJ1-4	CASSELGGNGNEKLFF	TGTGCCAGCAGTGAACTCGGGGGGAATGGTAATGAAAAACTGTTTTTT
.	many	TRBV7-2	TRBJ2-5	CASSLVWVGQETQYF	TGTGCCAGCAGCTTAGTCTGGGTTGGGCAAGAGACCCAGTACTTC
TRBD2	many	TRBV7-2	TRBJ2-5	CASSLKLAGEETQYF	TGTGCCAGCAGCTTAAAACTAGCGGGGGAGGAGACCCAGTACTTC
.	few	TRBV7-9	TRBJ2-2	CASSPSGPPGELFF	TGTGCCAGCAGCCCGTCCGGCCCGCCCGGGGAGCTGTTTTTT
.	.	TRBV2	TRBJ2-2	CASSAKGSGELFF	TGTGCCAGCAGCGCTAAAGGGTCCGGGGAGCTGTTTTTT
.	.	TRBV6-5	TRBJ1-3	CASSPRRGPGNTIYF	TGTGCCAGCAGCCCCCGGCGGGGACCTGGAAACACCATATATTTT
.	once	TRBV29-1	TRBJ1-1	CSVEYGEGMNTEAFF	TGCAGCGTTGAATACGGTGAGGGAATGAACACTGAAGCTTTCTTT
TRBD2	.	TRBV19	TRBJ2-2	CASSASGAQERELFF	TGTGCCAGTAGTGCTAGCGGGGCCCAAGAGCGGGAGCTGTTTTTT
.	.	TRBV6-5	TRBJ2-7	CASSYSSRGSYEQYF	TGTGCCAGCAGTTACTCCAGCAGGGGCTCCTACGAGCAGTACTTC
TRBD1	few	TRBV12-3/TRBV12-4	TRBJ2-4	CASSDTGTGRNIQYF	TGTGCCAGCAGTGATACCGGGACAGGGAGAAACATTCAGTACTTC
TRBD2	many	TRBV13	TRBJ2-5	CASSSGLAGAQQETQYF	TGTGCCAGCAGCTCCGGACTAGCGGGGGCCCAACAAGAGACCCAGTACTTC